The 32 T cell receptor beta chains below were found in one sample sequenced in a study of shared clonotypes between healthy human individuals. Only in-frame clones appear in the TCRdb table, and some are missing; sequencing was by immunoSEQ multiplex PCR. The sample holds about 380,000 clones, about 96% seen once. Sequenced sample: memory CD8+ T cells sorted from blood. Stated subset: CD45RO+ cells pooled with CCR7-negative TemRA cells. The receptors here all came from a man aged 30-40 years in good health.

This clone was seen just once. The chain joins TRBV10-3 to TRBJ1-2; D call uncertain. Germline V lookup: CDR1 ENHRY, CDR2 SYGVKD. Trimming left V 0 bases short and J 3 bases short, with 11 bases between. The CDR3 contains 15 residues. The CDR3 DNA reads TGTGCCATCAGTGAGTCGATGGCGGGTTACTATGGCTACACCTTC. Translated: CAISESMAGYYGYTF.

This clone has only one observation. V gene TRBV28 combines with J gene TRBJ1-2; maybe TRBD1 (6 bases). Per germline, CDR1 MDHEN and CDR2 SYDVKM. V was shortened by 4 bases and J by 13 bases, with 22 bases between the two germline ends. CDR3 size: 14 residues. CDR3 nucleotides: TGTGCCAGCAGTTCCGGGGGCAGGGCAAAGTTCTCCACCTTC. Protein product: CASSSGGRAKFSTF.

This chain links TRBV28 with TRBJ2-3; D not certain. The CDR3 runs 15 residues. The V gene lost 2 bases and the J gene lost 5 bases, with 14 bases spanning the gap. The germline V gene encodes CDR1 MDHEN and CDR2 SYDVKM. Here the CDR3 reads CASSLADILGDTQYF. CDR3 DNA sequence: TGTGCCAGCAGTTTAGCCGATATATTAGGAGATACGCAGTATTTT. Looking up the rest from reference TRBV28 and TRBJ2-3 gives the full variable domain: DVKVTQSSRYLVKRTGEKVFLECVQDMDHENMFWYRQDPGLGLRLIYFSYDVKMKEKGDIPEGYSVSREKKERFSLILESASTNQTSMYLCASSLADILGDTQYFGPGTRLTVL.

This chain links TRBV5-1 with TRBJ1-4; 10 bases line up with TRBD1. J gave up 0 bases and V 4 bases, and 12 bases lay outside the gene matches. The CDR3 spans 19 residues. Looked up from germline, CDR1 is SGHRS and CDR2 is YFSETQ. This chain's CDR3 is CASSRNPGQGVSTNEKLFF. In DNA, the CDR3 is TGCGCCAGCAGCCGCAACCCAGGACAGGGGGTATCAACTAATGAAAAACTGTTTTTT.

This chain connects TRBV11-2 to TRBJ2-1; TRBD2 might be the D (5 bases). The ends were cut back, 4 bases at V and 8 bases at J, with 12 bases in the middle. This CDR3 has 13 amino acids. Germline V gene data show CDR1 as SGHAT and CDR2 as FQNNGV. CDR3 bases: TGTGCCAGCAGCTCTACTAGAGAGCATGAGCAGTTCTTC. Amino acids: CASSSTREHEQFF.

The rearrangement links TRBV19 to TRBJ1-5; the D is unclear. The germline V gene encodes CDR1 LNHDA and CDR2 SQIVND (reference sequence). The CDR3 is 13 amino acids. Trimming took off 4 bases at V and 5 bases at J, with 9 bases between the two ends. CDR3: CASSTSRDQPQHF. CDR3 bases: TGTGCCAGTAGTACCTCCAGAGATCAGCCCCAGCATTTT. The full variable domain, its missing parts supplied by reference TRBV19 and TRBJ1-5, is DGGITQSPKYLFRKEGQNVTLSCEQNLNHDAMYWYRQDPGQGLRLIYYSQIVNDFQKGDIAEGYSVSREKKESFPLTVTSAQKNPTAFYLCASSTSRDQPQHFGDGTRLSIL.

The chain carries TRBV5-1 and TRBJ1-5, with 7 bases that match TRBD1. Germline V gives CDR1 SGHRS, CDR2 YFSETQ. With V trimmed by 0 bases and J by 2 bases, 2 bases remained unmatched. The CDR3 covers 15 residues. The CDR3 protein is CASSLAGQGNQPQHF. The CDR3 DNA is TGCGCCAGCAGCTTGGCCGGACAGGGCAATCAGCCCCAGCATTTT.

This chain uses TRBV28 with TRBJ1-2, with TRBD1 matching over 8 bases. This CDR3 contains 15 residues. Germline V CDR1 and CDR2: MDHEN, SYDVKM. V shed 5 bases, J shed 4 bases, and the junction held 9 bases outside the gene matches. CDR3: CASSRTLTGGYGYTF. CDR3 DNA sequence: TGTGCCAGCAGTCGAACCCTCACAGGGGGCTATGGCTACACCTTC.

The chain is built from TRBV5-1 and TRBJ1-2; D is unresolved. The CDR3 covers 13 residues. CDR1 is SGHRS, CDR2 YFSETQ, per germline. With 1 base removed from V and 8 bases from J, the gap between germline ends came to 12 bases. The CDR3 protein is CASSLYGLEGYTF. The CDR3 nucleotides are TGCGCCAGCAGCTTGTATGGGCTAGAGGGCTACACCTTC. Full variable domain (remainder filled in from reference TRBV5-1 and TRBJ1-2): KAGVTQTPRYLIKTRGQQVTLSCSPISGHRSVSWYQQTPGQGLQFLFEYFSETQRNKGNFPGRFSGRQFSNSRSEMNVSTLELGDSALYLCASSLYGLEGYTFGSGTRLTVV.

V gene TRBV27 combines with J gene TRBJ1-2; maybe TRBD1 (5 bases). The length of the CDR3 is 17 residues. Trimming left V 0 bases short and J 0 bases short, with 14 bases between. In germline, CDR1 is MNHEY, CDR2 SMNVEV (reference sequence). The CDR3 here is CASSLSEGAKANYGYTF. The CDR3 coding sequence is TGTGCCAGCAGTTTATCGGAAGGGGCCAAAGCTAACTATGGCTACACCTTC.

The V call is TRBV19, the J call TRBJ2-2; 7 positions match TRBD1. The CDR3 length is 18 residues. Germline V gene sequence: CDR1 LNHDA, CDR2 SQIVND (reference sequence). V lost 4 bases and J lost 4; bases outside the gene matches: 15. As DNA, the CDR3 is TGTGCCAGTAGTAGGTGGCCTCCAAGGGGGCGCGGCACCGGGGAGCTGTTTTTT. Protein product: CASSRWPPRGRGTGELFF. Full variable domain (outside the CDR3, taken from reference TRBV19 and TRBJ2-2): DGGITQSPKYLFRKEGQNVTLSCEQNLNHDAMYWYRQDPGQGLRLIYYSQIVNDFQKGDIAEGYSVSREKKESFPLTVTSAQKNPTAFYLCASSRWPPRGRGTGELFFGEGSRLTVL.

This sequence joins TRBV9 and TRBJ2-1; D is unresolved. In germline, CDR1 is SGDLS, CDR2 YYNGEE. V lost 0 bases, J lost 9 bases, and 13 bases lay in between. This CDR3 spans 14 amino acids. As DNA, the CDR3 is TGTGCCAGCAGCGTAGAGGGAAGCTGGGGTGAGCAGTTCTTC. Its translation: CASSVEGSWGEQFF.

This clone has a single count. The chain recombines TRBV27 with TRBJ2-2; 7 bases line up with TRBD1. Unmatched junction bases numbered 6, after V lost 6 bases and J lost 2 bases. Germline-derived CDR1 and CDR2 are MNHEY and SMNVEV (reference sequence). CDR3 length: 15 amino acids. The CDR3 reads CASRRQGRNTGELFF. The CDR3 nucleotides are TGTGCCAGCAGAAGACAGGGTAGAAACACCGGGGAGCTGTTTTTT.

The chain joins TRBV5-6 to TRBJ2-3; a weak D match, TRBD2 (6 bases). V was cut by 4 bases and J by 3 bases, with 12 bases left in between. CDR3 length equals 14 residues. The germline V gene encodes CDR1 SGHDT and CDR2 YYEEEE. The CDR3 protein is CASSPTSRTDTQYF. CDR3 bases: TGTGCCAGCAGCCCGACTAGTAGGACAGATACGCAGTATTTT.

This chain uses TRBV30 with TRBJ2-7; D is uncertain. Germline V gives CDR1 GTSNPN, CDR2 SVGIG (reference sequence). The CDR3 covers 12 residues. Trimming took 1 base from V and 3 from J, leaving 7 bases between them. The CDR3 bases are TGTGCCTGGAGTGCTAGGAGCTACGAGCAGTACTTC. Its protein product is CAWSARSYEQYF.

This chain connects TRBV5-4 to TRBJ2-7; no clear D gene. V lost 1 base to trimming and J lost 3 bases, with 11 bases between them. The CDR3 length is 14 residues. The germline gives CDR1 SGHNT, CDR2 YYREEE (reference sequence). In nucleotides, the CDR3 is TGTGCCAGCAGCTTGACTGGCCACAGCTACGAGCAGTACTTC. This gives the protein CASSLTGHSYEQYF.

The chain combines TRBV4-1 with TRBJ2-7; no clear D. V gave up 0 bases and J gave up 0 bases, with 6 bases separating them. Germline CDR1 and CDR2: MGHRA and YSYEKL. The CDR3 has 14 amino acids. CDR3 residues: CASSQDPSSYEQYF. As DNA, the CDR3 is TGCGCCAGCAGCCAAGATCCGTCCTCCTACGAGCAGTACTTC.

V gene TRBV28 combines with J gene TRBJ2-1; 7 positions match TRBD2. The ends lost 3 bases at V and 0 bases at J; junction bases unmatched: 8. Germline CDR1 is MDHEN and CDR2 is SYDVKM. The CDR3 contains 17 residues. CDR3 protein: CASSFYSSGSSYNEQFF. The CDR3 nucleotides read TGTGCCAGCAGTTTCTATTCTAGCGGCTCCTCCTACAATGAGCAGTTCTTC. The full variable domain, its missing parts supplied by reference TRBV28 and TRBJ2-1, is DVKVTQSSRYLVKRTGEKVFLECVQDMDHENMFWYRQDPGLGLRLIYFSYDVKMKEKGDIPEGYSVSREKKERFSLILESASTNQTSMYLCASSFYSSGSSYNEQFFGPGTRLTVL.

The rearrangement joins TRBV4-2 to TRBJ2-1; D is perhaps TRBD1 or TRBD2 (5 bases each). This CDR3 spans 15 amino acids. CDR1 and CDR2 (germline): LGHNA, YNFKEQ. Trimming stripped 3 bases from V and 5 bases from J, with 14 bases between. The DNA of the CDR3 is TGTGCCAGCAGCCAGAAAGAGGGACGAAACAATGAGCAGTTCTTC. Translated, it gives CASSQKEGRNNEQFF.

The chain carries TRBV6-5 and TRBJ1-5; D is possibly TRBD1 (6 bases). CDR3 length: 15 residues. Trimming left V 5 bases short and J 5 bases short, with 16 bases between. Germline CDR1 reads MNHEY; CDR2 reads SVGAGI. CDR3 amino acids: CASSPLRDTDQPQHF. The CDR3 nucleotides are TGTGCCAGCAGTCCACTCCGGGACACCGATCAGCCCCAGCATTTT.

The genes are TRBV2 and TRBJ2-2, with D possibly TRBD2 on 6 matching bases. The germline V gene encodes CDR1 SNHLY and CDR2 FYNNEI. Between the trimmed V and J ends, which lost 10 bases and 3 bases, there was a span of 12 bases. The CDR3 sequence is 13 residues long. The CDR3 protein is CATGRTYTGELFF. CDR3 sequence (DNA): TGTGCCACTGGGAGGACCTACACCGGGGAGCTGTTTTTT.

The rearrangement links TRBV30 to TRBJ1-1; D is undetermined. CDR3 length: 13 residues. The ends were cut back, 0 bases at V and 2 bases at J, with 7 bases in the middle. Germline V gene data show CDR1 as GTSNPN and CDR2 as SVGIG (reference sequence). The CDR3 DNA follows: TGTGCCTGGAGTGTCGGGTCCAACACTGAAGCTTTCTTT. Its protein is CAWSVGSNTEAFF. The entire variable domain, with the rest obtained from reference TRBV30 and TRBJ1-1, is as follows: SQTIHQWPATLVQPVGSPLSLECTVEGTSNPNLYWYRQAAGRGLQLLFYSVGIGQISSEVPQNLSASRPQDRQFILSSKKLLLSDSGFYLCAWSVGSNTEAFFGQGTRLTVV.

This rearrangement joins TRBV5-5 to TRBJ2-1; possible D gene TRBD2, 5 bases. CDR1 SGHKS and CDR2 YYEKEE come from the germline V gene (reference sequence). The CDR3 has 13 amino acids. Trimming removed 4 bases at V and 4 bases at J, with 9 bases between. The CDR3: CASSAGLYNEQFF. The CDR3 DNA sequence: TGTGCCAGCAGCGCCGGACTGTACAATGAGCAGTTCTTC.

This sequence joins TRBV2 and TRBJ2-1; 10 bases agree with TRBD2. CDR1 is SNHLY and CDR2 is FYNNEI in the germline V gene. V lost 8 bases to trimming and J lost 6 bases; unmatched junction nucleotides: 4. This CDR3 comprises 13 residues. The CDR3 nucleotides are TGTGCCAGCGTAAGCGGGAGGGGCAATGAGCAGTTCTTC. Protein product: CASVSGRGNEQFF.

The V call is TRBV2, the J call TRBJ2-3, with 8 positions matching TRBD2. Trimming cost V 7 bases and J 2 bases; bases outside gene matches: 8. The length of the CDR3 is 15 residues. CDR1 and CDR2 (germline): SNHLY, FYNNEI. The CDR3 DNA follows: TGTGCCAGCACCCCATTAGCGGGAATCACAGATACGCAGTATTTT. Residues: CASTPLAGITDTQYF. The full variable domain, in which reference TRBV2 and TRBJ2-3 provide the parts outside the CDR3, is EPEVTQTPSHQVTQMGQEVILRCVPISNHLYFYWYRQILGQKVEFLVSFYNNEISEKSEIFDDQFSVERPDGSNFTLKIRSTKLEDSAMYFCASTPLAGITDTQYFGPGTRLTVL.

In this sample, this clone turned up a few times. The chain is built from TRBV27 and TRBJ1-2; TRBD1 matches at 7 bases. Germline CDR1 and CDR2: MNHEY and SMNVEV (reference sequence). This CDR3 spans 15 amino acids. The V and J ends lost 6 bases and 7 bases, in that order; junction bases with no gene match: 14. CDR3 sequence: CASRSTGTVRGGYTF. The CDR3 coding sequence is TGTGCCAGCAGATCAACCGGGACAGTTCGCGGTGGCTACACCTTC.

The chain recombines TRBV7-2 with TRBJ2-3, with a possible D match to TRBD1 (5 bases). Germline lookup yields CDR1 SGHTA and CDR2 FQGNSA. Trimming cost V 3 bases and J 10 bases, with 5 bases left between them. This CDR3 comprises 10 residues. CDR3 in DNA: TGTGCCAGCAGCTTGGGGCCGCAGTATTTT. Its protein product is CASSLGPQYF. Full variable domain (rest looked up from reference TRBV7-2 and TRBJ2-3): GAGVSQSPSNKVTEKGKDVELRCDPISGHTALYWYRQSLGQGLEFLIYFQGNSAPDKSGLPSDRFSAERTGGSVSTLTIQRTQQEDSAVYLCASSLGPQYFGPGTRLTVL.

The CDR3 nucleotides are TGTGCCAGTAGCAGATCTGGGGCCAACGTCCTGACTTTC. Its translation: CASSRSGANVLTF. V usage is TRBV19 and J usage is TRBJ2-6, with no clear D. The CDR3 totals 13 residues. CDR1 is LNHDA and CDR2 is SQIVND in the germline V gene (reference sequence). Trimming took 6 bases from V and 1 from J, leaving 4 bases between them.

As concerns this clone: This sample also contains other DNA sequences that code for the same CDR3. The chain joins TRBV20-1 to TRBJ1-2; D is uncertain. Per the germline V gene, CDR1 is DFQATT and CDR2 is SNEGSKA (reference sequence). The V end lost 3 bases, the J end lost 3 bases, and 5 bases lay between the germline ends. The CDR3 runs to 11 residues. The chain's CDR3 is CSASRDYGYTF. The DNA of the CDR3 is TGCAGTGCTAGCAGAGACTATGGCTACACCTTC.

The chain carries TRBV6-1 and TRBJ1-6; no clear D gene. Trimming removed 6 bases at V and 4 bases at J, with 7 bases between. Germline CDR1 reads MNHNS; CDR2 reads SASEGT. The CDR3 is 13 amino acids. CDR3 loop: CASSDKYNSPLHF. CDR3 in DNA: TGTGCCAGCAGCGACAAATATAATTCACCCCTCCACTTT.

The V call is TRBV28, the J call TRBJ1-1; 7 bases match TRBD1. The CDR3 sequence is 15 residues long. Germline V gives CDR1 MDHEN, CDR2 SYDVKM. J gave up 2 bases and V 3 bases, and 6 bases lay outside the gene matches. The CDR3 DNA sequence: TGTGCCAGCAGTTTCCCCGACAGGGCCAACACTGAAGCTTTCTTT. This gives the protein CASSFPDRANTEAFF.

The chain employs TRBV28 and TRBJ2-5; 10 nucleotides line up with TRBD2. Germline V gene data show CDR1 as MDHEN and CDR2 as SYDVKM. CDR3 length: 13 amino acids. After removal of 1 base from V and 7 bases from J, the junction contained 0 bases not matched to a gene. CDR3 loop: CASSLSSGRTQYF. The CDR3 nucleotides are TGTGCCAGCAGTTTATCTAGCGGGAGGACCCAGTACTTC.